One and the same sample provided the 9 T cell receptor beta chains below, sequenced in a study of cytomegalovirus exposure and HLA in healthy donors. 13 Jbeta primers and 60 Vbeta primers were used for the PCR. Some clones are missing from TCRdb's copy, which holds only in-frame ones; the method was immunoSEQ multiplex PCR. This sample has some 110,000 clones, with about 84% found just once. The sequenced sample was PBMCs. These receptors came from a man aged 35 to 55 in good health and CMV-seronegative.

This chain connects TRBV19 to TRBJ2-3, with D hard to call. The germline V gene encodes CDR1 LNHDA and CDR2 SQIVND (reference sequence). CDR3 length: 15 residues. V lost 2 bases and J 2 bases, leaving 11 bases between the germline ends. This CDR3 is CASSISPVPTDTQYF. In DNA form, the CDR3 reads TGTGCCAGTAGTATATCCCCCGTTCCCACAGATACGCAGTATTTT.

The V and J genes are TRBV6-1 and TRBJ2-5, with D perhaps TRBD2 (6 bases). With the DNA end fitting TRBJ2-7 better, the J assignment may be wrong. Germline CDR1 MNHNS, CDR2 SASEGT. The CDR3 totals 12 residues. CDR3 protein: CASRRGDYEQYF. The CDR3 bases are TGTGCCAGCAGGCGGGGTGACTACGAGCAGTACTTC.

The chain combines TRBV11-2 with TRBJ2-2; D may be TRBD2 (6 bases). Trimming pared 4 bases from V and 4 bases from J, leaving 16 bases between. In germline, CDR1 is SGHAT, CDR2 FQNNGV. This CDR3 spans 16 amino acids. The DNA of the CDR3 is TGTGCCAGCAGCTCCCCACTTGGGACTTCCACCGGGGAGCTGTTTTTT. Translation gives CASSSPLGTSTGELFF.

Only a few counts were recorded for this clone. Additional DNA sequences in this sample encode the identical CDR3. The chain joins TRBV19 to TRBJ2-6; possible D gene TRBD2, 5 bases. CDR1 is LNHDA, CDR2 SQIVND, per germline (reference sequence). The V end lost 6 bases, the J end lost 0 bases, and 12 bases lay between the germline ends. This CDR3 has 16 amino acids. The CDR3 protein is CASSPDGDSGANVLTF. The CDR3 DNA sequence: TGTGCCAGTAGCCCCGACGGGGACTCTGGGGCCAACGTCCTGACTTTC.

In DNA form, the CDR3 reads TGTGCCTGGGGACAGGGGAGTAATGAAAAACTGTTTTTT. As protein: CAWGQGSNEKLFF. V gene TRBV30 combines with J gene TRBJ1-4; the match to TRBD1 covers 9 bases. This CDR3 has 13 amino acids. V lost 5 bases, J lost 4 bases, and 2 bases stayed unmatched. CDR1 and CDR2 from the germline V gene are GTSNPN and SVGIG (reference sequence).

V usage is TRBV28 and J usage is TRBJ2-1; 8 bases are a match to TRBD1. This CDR3 contains 15 residues. V dropped 6 bases and J dropped 6; count of bases not matched to a gene: 10. Germline V gene lookup returns CDR1 MDHEN and CDR2 SYDVKM. CDR3 sequence: CASSPGGGLSNEQFF. For the CDR3, the DNA is TGTGCCAGCAGCCCAGGGGGCGGCCTTTCCAATGAGCAGTTCTTC.

This clone was detected only a few times. The chain joins TRBV7-8 to TRBJ2-5; 11 bases are a match to TRBD1. The germline gives CDR1 SGHVS, CDR2 FQNEAQ. The CDR3 runs 16 residues. V shed 3 bases and J 2 bases; nucleotides not matched to a gene: 5. This chain's CDR3 is CASSLRTGGLQETQYF. As DNA, the CDR3 is TGTGCCAGCAGCTTGAGGACAGGGGGCTTGCAAGAGACCCAGTACTTC.

This clone was seen only once. The chain combines TRBV7-9 with TRBJ2-2, with TRBD2 identical over 12 bases. Germline V gene data show CDR1 as SEHNR and CDR2 as FQNEAQ (reference sequence). This CDR3 is built from 14 residues. Trimming took 8 bases from V and 4 from J; bases not matched to a gene: 2. This CDR3 reads CASGTSGFTGELFF. The CDR3 bases are TGTGCCAGCGGGACTAGCGGGTTCACCGGGGAGCTGTTTTTT.

This chain uses TRBV5-1 with TRBJ1-2, with a tentative D call TRBD1 (6 bases). CDR1 is SGHRS and CDR2 is YFSETQ in the germline V gene. The V end lost 0 bases, the J end lost 3 bases, and 9 bases lay between the germline ends. The CDR3 has 14 amino acids. The CDR3 region has the DNA TGCGCCAGCAGCTTGGGACAGGACCACTATGGCTACACCTTC. Its translation: CASSLGQDHYGYTF.